The table lists the clone carrying this T cell receptor (beta chain) with a few counts. What it binds is unknown. This sample was taken from a study of regulatory T cells in long-lasting Graves disease. The sample's time point: newly diagnosed GD, antithyroid drugs for less than 3 months. PBMC-extracted RNA yielded the TCR library. Both iRepertoire HTBI primers and Arm-PCR of CDR3 regions were used to build the TCR beta libraries. Each CDR3 protein is one row after TCRdb ran MiXCR on the multiplex PCR reads. The data show some 500,000 distinct CDR3 sequences, approximately 12% seen once. Broader study findings: The number of shared public clonotypes was higher in persistent patients (roughly 3,000) than new patients (over 900).

From germline, CDR1 is DFQATT and CDR2 SNEGSKA (reference sequence). This CDR3 contains 10 residues. Trimming removed 3 bases at V and 9 bases at J, with 6 bases between. These records were also assigned to another study, of T cells in Graves' hyperthyroidism and ophthalmopathy. That paper notes: When ophthalmopathy did not progress within 18 months, Graves' hyperthyroidism was considered stable.

The chain has TRBV20-1 and TRBJ2-1; D unclear. This TCR derives from a man aged 25 to 45 with Graves disease. Source: peripheral blood mononuclear cells (PBMCs), taken at new diagnosis, from a patient treated with antithyroid drugs. The CDR3 DNA reads as TGCAGTGCTAGCGATGGTGAGCAGTTCTTC. As protein: CSASDGEQFF.